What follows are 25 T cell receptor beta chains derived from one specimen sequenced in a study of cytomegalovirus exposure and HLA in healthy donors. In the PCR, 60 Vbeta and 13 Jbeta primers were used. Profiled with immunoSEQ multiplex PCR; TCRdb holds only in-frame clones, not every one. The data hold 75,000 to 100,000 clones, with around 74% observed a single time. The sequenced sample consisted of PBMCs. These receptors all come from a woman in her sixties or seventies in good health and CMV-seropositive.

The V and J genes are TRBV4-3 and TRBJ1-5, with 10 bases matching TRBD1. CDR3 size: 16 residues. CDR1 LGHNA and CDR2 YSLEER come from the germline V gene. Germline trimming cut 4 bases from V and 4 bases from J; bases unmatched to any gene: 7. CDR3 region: CASSPRQGARNQPQHF. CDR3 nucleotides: TGCGCCAGCAGCCCAAGACAGGGGGCGAGGAATCAGCCCCAGCATTTT.

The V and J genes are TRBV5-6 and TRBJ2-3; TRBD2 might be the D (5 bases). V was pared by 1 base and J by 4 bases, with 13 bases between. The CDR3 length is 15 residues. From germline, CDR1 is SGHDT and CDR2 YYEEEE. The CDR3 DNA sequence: TGTGCCAGCAGCTTGTGGGCAGGAGGAGCAGATACGCAGTATTTT. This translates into CASSLWAGGADTQYF.

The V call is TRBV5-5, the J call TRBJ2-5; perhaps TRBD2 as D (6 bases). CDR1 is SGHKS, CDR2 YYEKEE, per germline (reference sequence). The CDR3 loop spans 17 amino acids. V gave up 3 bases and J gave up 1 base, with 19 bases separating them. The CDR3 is CASSSWRGFGFQETQYF. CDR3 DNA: TGTGCCAGCAGCTCCTGGCGGGGTTTTGGATTCCAAGAGACCCAGTACTTC.

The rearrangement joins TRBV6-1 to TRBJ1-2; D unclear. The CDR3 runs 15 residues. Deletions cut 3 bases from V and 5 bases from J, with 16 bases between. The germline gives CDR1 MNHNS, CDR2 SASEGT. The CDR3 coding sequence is TGTGCCAGCAGTGAGCAGCCCGACTCCCTATATGGCTACACCTTC. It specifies CASSEQPDSLYGYTF.

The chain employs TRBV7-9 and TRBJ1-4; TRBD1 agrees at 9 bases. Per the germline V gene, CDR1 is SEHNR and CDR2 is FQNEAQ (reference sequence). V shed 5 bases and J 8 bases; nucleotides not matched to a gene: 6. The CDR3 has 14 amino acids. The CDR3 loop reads CASSQDRGDEKLFF. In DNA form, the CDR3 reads TGTGCCAGCAGCCAAGACAGGGGGGACGAAAAACTGTTTTTT.

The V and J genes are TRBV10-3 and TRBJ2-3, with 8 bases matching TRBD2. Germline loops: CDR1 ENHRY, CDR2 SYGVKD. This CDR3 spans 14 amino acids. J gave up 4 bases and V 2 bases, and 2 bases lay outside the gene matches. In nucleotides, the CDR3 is TGTGCCATCAGTGAGGGGCGGGGGGCAGATACGCAGTATTTT. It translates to CAISEGRGADTQYF.

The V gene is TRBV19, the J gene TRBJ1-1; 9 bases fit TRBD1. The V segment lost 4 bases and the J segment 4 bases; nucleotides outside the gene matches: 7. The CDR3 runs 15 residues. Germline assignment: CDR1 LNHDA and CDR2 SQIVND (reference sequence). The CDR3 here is CASSKQGAASTEAFF. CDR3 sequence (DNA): TGTGCCAGTAGTAAACAGGGGGCGGCGAGCACTGAAGCTTTCTTT.

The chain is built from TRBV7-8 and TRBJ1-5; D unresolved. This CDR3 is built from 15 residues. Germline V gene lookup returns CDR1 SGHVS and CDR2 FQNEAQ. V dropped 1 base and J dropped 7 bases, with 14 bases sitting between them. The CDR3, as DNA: TGTGCCAGCAGCTTAGTGAGTGCAGGTGAACAGCCCCAGCATTTT. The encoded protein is CASSLVSAGEQPQHF.

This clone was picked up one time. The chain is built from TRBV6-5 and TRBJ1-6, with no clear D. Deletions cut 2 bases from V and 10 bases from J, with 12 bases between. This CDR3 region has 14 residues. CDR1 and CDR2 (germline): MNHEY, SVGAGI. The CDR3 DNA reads TGTGCCAGCAGTTACGGGGAGCGGGGATCACCCCTCCACTTT. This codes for CASSYGERGSPLHF.

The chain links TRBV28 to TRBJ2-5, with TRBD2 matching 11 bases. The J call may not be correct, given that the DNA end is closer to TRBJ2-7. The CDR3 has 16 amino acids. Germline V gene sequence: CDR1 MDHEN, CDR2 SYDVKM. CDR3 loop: CASSLPGTSGVYEQYF. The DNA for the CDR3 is TGTGCCAGCAGTTTACCCGGGACTAGCGGAGTCTACGAGCAGTACTTC.

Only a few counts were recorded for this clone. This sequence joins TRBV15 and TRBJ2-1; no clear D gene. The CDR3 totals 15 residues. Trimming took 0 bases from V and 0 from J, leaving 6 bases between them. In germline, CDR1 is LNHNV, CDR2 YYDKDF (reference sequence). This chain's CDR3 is CATSRETYSYNEQFF. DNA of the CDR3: TGTGCCACCAGCAGAGAGACATACTCCTACAATGAGCAGTTCTTC.

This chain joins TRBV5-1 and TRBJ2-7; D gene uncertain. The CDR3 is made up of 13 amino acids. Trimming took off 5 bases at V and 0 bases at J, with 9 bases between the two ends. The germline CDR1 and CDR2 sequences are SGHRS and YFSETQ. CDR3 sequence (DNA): TGCGCCAGCAGTGACACCAGCTCCTACGAGCAGTACTTC. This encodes CASSDTSSYEQYF.

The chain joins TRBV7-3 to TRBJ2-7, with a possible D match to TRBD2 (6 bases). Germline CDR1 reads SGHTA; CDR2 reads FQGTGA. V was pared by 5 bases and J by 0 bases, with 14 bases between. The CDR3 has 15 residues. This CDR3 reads CASSLGGGSSYEQYF. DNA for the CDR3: TGTGCCAGCAGCCTGGGGGGTGGGAGCTCCTACGAGCAGTACTTC.

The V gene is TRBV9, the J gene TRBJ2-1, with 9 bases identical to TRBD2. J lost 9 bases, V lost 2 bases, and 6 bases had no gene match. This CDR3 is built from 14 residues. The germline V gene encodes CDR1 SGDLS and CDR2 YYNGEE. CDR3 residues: CASSVSGRSGEQFF. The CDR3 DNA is TGTGCCAGCAGCGTCAGCGGGAGGTCCGGTGAGCAGTTCTTC. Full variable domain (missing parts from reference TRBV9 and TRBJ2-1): DSGVTQTPKHLITATGQRVTLRCSPRSGDLSVYWYQQSLDQGLQFLIQYYNGEERAKGNILERFSAQQFPDLHSELNLSSLELGDSALYFCASSVSGRSGEQFFGPGTRLTVL.

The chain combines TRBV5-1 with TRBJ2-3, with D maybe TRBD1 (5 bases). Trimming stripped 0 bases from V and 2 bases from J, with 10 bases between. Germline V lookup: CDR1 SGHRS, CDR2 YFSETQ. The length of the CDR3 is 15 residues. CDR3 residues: CASSLGQIDTDTQYF. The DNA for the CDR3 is TGCGCCAGCAGCTTGGGACAGATCGACACAGATACGCAGTATTTT.

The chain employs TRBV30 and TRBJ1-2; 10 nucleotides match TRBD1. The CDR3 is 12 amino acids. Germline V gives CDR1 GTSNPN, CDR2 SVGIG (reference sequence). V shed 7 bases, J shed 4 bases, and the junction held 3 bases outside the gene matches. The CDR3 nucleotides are TGTGCCTACGGACAGGGGGTCTATGGCTACACCTTC. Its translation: CAYGQGVYGYTF.

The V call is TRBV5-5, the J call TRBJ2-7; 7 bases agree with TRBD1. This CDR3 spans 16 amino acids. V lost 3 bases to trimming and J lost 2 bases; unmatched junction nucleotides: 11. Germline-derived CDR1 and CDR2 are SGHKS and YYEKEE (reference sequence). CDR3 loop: CASSSSPGRGTYEQYF. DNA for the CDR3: TGTGCCAGCAGCTCATCACCCGGCAGGGGGACCTACGAGCAGTACTTC.

This chain's CDR3 is CASSLYSSKNIQYF. The CDR3 DNA sequence: TGCGCCAGCAGCTTATATAGCTCCAAAAACATTCAGTACTTC. The chain carries TRBV5-1 and TRBJ2-4; D not resolved. The germline CDR1 and CDR2 sequences are SGHRS and YFSETQ. V lost 2 bases to trimming and J lost 2 bases, with 8 bases between them. The CDR3 is 14 residues long.

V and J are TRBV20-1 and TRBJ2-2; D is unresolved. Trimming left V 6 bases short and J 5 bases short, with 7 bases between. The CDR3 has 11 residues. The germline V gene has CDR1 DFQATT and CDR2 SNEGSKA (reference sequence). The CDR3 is CSATETGELFF. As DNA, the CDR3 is TGCAGTGCAACAGAAACCGGGGAGCTGTTTTTT.

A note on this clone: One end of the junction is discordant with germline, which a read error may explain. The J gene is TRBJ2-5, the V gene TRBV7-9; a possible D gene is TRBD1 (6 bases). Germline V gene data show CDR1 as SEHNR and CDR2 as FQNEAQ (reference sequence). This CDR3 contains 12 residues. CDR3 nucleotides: TGTTCCAGCAGCTTATCAGGGGCCACCCAGTACTTC. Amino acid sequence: CSSSLSGATQYF.

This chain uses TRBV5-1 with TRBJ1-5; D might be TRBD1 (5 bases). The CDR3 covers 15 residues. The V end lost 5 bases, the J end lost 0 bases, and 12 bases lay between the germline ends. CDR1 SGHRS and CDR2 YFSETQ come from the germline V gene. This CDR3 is CASRQDTHSNQPQHF. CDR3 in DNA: TGCGCCAGCAGGCAGGACACACATAGCAATCAGCCCCAGCATTTT.

The CDR3 region has the DNA TGTGCCAGCAGCTTGGGGCAGGTTAACTACGAGCAGTACTTC. The encoded protein is CASSLGQVNYEQYF. This rearrangement joins TRBV7-2 to TRBJ2-7, with D perhaps TRBD1 (5 bases). CDR3 length: 14 residues. CDR1 and CDR2 (germline): SGHTA, FQGNSA. The ends were cut back, 3 bases at V and 3 bases at J, with 12 bases in the middle. The full variable domain, in which reference TRBV7-2 and TRBJ2-7 provide the parts outside the CDR3, is GAGVSQSPSNKVTEKGKDVELRCDPISGHTALYWYRQSLGQGLEFLIYFQGNSAPDKSGLPSDRFSAERTGGSVSTLTIQRTQQEDSAVYLCASSLGQVNYEQYFGPGTRLTVT.

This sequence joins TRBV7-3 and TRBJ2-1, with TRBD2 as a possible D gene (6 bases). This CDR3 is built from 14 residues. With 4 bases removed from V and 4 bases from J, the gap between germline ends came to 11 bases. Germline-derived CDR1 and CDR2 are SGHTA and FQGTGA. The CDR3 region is CASSSQGLYNEQFF. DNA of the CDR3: TGTGCCAGCAGCTCCCAGGGACTTTACAATGAGCAGTTCTTC.

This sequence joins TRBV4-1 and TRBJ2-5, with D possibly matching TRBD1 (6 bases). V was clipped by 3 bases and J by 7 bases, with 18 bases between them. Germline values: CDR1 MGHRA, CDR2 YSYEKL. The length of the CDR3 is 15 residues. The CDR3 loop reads CASSQLLDRSGTQYF. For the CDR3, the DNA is TGCGCCAGCAGCCAGCTGCTAGACAGGTCAGGGACCCAGTACTTC.

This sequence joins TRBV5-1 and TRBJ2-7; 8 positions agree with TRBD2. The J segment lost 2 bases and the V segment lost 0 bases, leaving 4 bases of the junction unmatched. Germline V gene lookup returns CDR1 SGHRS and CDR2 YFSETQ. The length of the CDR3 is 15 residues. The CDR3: CASSLAGGGTYEQYF. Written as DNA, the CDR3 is TGCGCCAGCAGCTTGGCGGGGGGGGGAACCTACGAGCAGTACTTC.